The clone carrying this TCR beta chain was recorded at least ten times. Its specificity is not known. In building TCR beta libraries, iRepertoire HTBI primers were used together with Arm-PCR of CDR3 regions. TCRdb redid the calling of the multiplex PCR reads with MiXCR, one entry per CDR3 protein. Here the sample spans around 420,000 distinct CDR3 sequences, about a sixth being singletons. This specimen belongs to a study of regulatory T cells in long-lasting Graves disease. This CDR3 has 15 amino acids. The trim removed 5 bases at V and 5 bases at J, leaving 6 bases unmatched. CDR1 MNHNS and CDR2 SASEGT come from the germline V gene. The time point is: newly diagnosed GD, antithyroid drugs for less than 3 months. The TCR library was prepared using RNA isolated from PBMCs. Study-wide results and caveats: Under persistent disease, TRBV28, TRBJ1-2 and TRBJ2-5 were used preferentially. Researchers reported studying only peripheral blood, not thyroid tissue. Persistent-disease Graves' patients showed less TCR diversity than new cases.

The chain links TRBV6-1 to TRBJ1-1; TRBD1 aligns across 12 bases. The receptor was isolated from a female donor with Graves disease. Source: peripheral blood mononuclear cells (PBMCs), taken at new diagnosis, from a patient treated with antithyroid drugs. The CDR3 spells CASSPGTGGRTEAFF. DNA for the CDR3: TGTGCCAGCAGTCCCGGGACAGGGGGCAGGACTGAAGCTTTCTTT.